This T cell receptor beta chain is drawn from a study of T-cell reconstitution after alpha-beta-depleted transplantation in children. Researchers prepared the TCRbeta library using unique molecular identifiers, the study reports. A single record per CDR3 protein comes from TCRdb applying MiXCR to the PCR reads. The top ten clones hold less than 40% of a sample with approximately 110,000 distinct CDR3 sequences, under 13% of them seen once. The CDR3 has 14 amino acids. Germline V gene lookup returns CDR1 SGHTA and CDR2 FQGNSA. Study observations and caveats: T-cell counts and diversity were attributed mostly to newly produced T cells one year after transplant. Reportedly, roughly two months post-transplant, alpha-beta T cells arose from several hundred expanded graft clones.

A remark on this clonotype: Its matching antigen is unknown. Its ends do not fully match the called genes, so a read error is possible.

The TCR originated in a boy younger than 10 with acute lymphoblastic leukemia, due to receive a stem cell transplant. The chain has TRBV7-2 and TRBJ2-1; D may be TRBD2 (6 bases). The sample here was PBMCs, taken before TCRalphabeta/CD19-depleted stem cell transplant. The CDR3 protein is CDSSPSVGYNEQFF. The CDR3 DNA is TGTGACAGCTCTCCTAGCGTTGGCTACAATGAGCAGTTCTTC.